The 30 T cell receptor beta chains presented below share a single source sample, sequenced in a study of PD-L1 blockade in urothelial cancer. This table comes from immunoSEQ multiplex PCR, and its TCRdb copy is limited to in-frame clones, with some not included. This table holds 44,000 or so clones, roughly 88% found once. This material consisted of PBMCs, taken around atezolizumab (anti-PD-L1) treatment. The receptors derive from a man older than 75 with urothelial cancer.

The chain recombines TRBV2 with TRBJ2-3, with 8 bases lining up with TRBD2. V was pared by 11 bases and J by 5 bases, with 9 bases of the junction left unmatched. The CDR3 is 13 residues long. Germline V gene sequence: CDR1 SNHLY, CDR2 FYNNEI. Here the CDR3 DNA reads TGTGCCTGCCAGCGGGAGATAGGAGATACGCAGTATTTT. Protein product: CACQREIGDTQYF.

As to this clone: Other nucleotide sequences from this sample produce the same CDR3. The chain is built from TRBV4-3 and TRBJ2-1; 7 positions agree with TRBD2. V lost 3 bases to trimming and J lost 0 bases; unmatched junction nucleotides: 2. This CDR3 region has 15 residues. Germline lookup yields CDR1 LGHNA and CDR2 YSLEER. CDR3 nucleotides: TGCGCCAGCAGCCACGGCGGGAGCTCCTACAATGAGCAGTTCTTC. Amino acid sequence: CASSHGGSSYNEQFF.

The chain recombines TRBV5-4 with TRBJ2-2, with 10 bases lining up with TRBD2. V lost 3 bases to trimming and J lost 5 bases; unmatched junction nucleotides: 4. This CDR3 has 15 residues. Germline V gives CDR1 SGHNT, CDR2 YYREEE (reference sequence). In DNA, the CDR3 is TGTGCCAGCAGCTCGCTAGCGGGAGTGACCGGGGAGCTGTTTTTT. Translating it yields CASSSLAGVTGELFF.

The chain combines TRBV15 with TRBJ2-1, with 8 bases fitting TRBD2. With 0 bases clipped from V and 7 bases from J, the junction kept 11 bases outside the gene matches. The CDR3 runs 17 residues. Germline V CDR1 and CDR2: LNHNV, YYDKDF (reference sequence). The CDR3 loop is CATSRDALADATNEQFF. The DNA for the CDR3 is TGTGCCACCAGCAGAGATGCACTAGCGGACGCTACGAATGAGCAGTTCTTC.

V gene TRBV5-1 combines with J gene TRBJ1-2, with TRBD1 matching over 7 bases. This CDR3 region has 14 residues. The V gene's germline CDR1 is SGHRS and CDR2 YFSETQ. J gave up 8 bases and V 4 bases, and 11 bases lay outside the gene matches. The CDR3 sequence is CASSPDRALSGYTF. DNA of the CDR3: TGCGCCAGCAGCCCAGACAGGGCCCTGTCCGGCTACACCTTC.

The genes are TRBV10-1 and TRBJ2-1, with 8 bases lining up with TRBD2. The germline gives CDR1 WNHNN, CDR2 SYGVQD (reference sequence). V lost 2 bases, J lost 3 bases, and 0 bases stayed unmatched. The CDR3 is 14 residues long. CDR3 in amino acids: CASSETSGYNEQFF. In nucleotides, the CDR3 is TGCGCCAGCAGTGAGACTAGCGGCTACAATGAGCAGTTCTTC.

The chain recombines TRBV7-9 with TRBJ2-1; D may be TRBD2 (5 bases). This CDR3 is 15 amino acids long. V was pared by 8 bases and J by 1 base, with 15 bases between. CDR1 SEHNR and CDR2 FQNEAQ come from the germline V gene (reference sequence). CDR3 sequence: CASGKKRESYNEQFF. DNA of the CDR3: TGTGCCAGCGGAAAGAAGAGGGAGTCCTACAATGAGCAGTTCTTC.

V and J are TRBV29-1 and TRBJ2-5; 9 bases fit TRBD1. Germline V gene data show CDR1 as SQVTM and CDR2 as ANQGSEA. With V trimmed by 7 bases and J by 5 bases, 5 bases remained unmatched. The CDR3 runs to 12 residues. CDR3 coding DNA: TGCAGCGCGGGGACAGGGCGCGAGACCCAGTACTTC. Translating it yields CSAGTGRETQYF.

This clone was seen only once. This sequence joins TRBV18 and TRBJ2-5; possibly TRBD1 for D (7 bases). The germline V and J ends were trimmed by 6 bases and 4 bases, with 12 bases remaining between them. CDR1 and CDR2 (germline): KGHSH, LQKENI. The CDR3 consists of 13 residues. The CDR3 sequence: CASSPQGGETQYF. CDR3 DNA: TGTGCCAGCTCGCCTCAGGGGGGAGAGACCCAGTACTTC.

This chain joins TRBV6-1 and TRBJ2-1, with 10 bases aligning to TRBD1. Per germline, CDR1 MNHNS and CDR2 SASEGT. This CDR3 contains 19 residues. With 4 bases clipped from V and 4 bases from J, the junction kept 16 bases outside the gene matches. CDR3 amino acids: CASSGSGTGAPTPYNEQFF. DNA for the CDR3: TGTGCCAGCAGTGGGTCCGGGACAGGGGCCCCGACACCATACAATGAGCAGTTCTTC.

The V and J genes are TRBV6-1 and TRBJ1-3; D not certain. CDR3 length: 12 amino acids. The V gene's germline CDR1 is MNHNS and CDR2 SASEGT. The V end was cut by 3 bases, the J end by 15 bases, with 15 bases between. CDR3 protein: CASSESRSPKYF. In DNA, the CDR3 is TGTGCCAGCAGTGAGAGTCGCTCGCCAAAATATTTT.

J is TRBJ2-7 and V is TRBV7-6, with D perhaps matching TRBD1 (5 bases). V gave up 5 bases and J gave up 4 bases, with 12 bases separating them. There are 13 residues in the CDR3. Germline CDR1 SGHVS, CDR2 FNYEAQ. The CDR3 nucleotides are TGTGCCAGCAGCCCAAGACAGAGTTACGAGCAGTACTTC. Protein: CASSPRQSYEQYF. The full variable domain, its missing parts supplied by reference TRBV7-6 and TRBJ2-7, is GAGVSQSPRYKVTKRGQDVALRCDPISGHVSLYWYRQALGQGPEFLTYFNYEAQQDKSGLPNDRFSAERPEGSISTLTIQRTEQRDSAMYRCASSPRQSYEQYFGPGTRLTVT.

The rearrangement joins TRBV27 to TRBJ1-1, with D unclear. The CDR3 has 13 residues. V shed 2 bases and J shed 4 bases, with 8 bases lying between them. Germline values: CDR1 MNHEY, CDR2 SMNVEV (reference sequence). The CDR3 DNA follows: TGTGCCAGCAGTTTAATGGGGAGCACTGAAGCTTTCTTT. It specifies CASSLMGSTEAFF.

V is TRBV18 and J is TRBJ2-1; 14 bases fit TRBD2. The trim removed 4 bases at V and 5 bases at J, leaving 1 base unmatched. The CDR3 spans 15 residues. The germline V gene encodes CDR1 KGHSH and CDR2 LQKENI. In DNA, the CDR3 is TGTGCCAGCTCACTGGGACTAGCGGGAGACAATGAGCAGTTCTTC. Translation gives CASSLGLAGDNEQFF. Supplemented by reference TRBV18 and TRBJ2-1, the full variable domain reads NAGVMQNPRHLVRRRGQEARLRCSPMKGHSHVYWYRQLPEEGLKFMVYLQKENIIDESGMPKERFSAEFPKEGPSILRIQQVVRGDSAAYFCASSLGLAGDNEQFFGPGTRLTVL.

There are a few counts of this clone. The chain employs TRBV13 and TRBJ2-7; 8 bases line up with TRBD2. CDR3 length: 15 residues. CDR1 PRHDT and CDR2 FYEKMQ come from the germline V gene (reference sequence). With 8 bases clipped from V and 2 bases from J, the junction kept 11 bases outside the gene matches. Here the CDR3 DNA reads TGTGCCAGCCGGCCCAGGGCGGGAGGAACCTACGAGCAGTACTTC. Translation gives CASRPRAGGTYEQYF.

This sequence joins TRBV5-1 and TRBJ2-4; TRBD2 agrees at 12 bases. Germline values: CDR1 SGHRS, CDR2 YFSETQ. The CDR3 spans 15 residues. Germline trimming cut 4 bases from V and 6 bases from J; bases unmatched to any gene: 5. The CDR3 bases are TGCGCCAGCAGCCAAGAACTAGCGGGAGGAAACATTCAGTACTTC. This translates into CASSQELAGGNIQYF.

The CDR3 is CASNWGREDGYTF. The CDR3 nucleotides read TGTGCCAGTAATTGGGGCAGGGAAGATGGCTACACCTTC. The chain joins TRBV19 to TRBJ1-2; tentative D call: TRBD1 (5 bases). CDR1 and CDR2 from the germline V gene are LNHDA and SQIVND (reference sequence). This CDR3 has 13 amino acids. V was shortened by 7 bases and J by 6 bases, with 15 bases between the two germline ends.

The chain has TRBV5-6 and TRBJ2-7, with 7 positions matching TRBD2. Germline CDR1 SGHDT, CDR2 YYEEEE. There are 15 residues in the CDR3. The ends lost 5 bases at V and 1 base at J; junction bases unmatched: 9. CDR3 DNA: TGTGCCAGCAGTTCTCCGGGACTACCATCCTACGAGCAGTACTTC. Encoded protein: CASSSPGLPSYEQYF. Filled out from reference TRBV5-6 and TRBJ2-7, the complete variable domain reads DAGVTQSPTHLIKTRGQQVTLRCSPKSGHDTVSWYQQALGQGPQFIFQYYEEEERQRGNFPDRFSGHQFPNYSSELNVNALLLGDSALYLCASSSPGLPSYEQYFGPGTRLTVT.

The chain employs TRBV5-1 and TRBJ2-1; TRBD2 matches 14 bases. Trimming at V came to 3 bases and at J to 9 bases, leaving 8 bases not matched to a gene. The CDR3 is made up of 16 amino acids. Germline V CDR1 and CDR2: SGHRS, YFSETQ. DNA for the CDR3: TGCGCCAGCAGCTCTCCGGGACTAGCGGGAGTCAGTGAGCAGTTCTTC. It encodes CASSSPGLAGVSEQFF.

This chain joins TRBV28 and TRBJ2-7; D ambiguous. V shed 6 bases and J shed 3 bases, with 6 bases lying between them. Looked up from germline, CDR1 is MDHEN and CDR2 is SYDVKM. The CDR3 is made up of 11 amino acids. The DNA of the CDR3 is TGTGCCAGCAGGCAGAACTACGAGCAGTACTTC. Its protein is CASRQNYEQYF.

The J gene is TRBJ2-5, the V gene TRBV28; TRBD1 matches 10 bases. This CDR3 is 14 amino acids long. V lost 6 bases to trimming and J lost 7 bases; unmatched junction nucleotides: 8. Germline assignment: CDR1 MDHEN and CDR2 SYDVKM. Written as DNA, the CDR3 is TGTGCCAGCAGGAAAACCGGGACAGGGGTGACCCAGTACTTC. Translating gives CASRKTGTGVTQYF.

The chain links TRBV27 to TRBJ1-4; maybe TRBD1 (5 bases). CDR1 and CDR2 from the germline V gene are MNHEY and SMNVEV (reference sequence). The CDR3 covers 18 residues. V dropped 0 bases and J dropped 8 bases, with 22 bases sitting between them. The CDR3 sequence is CASSLSIPIRGGEEKLFF. The DNA for the CDR3 is TGTGCCAGCAGTTTATCGATCCCCATTCGGGGGGGGGAGGAAAAACTGTTTTTT. Together with reference TRBV27 and TRBJ1-4, the CDR3 gives the full variable domain: EAQVTQNPRYLITVTGKKLTVTCSQNMNHEYMSWYRQDPGLGLRQIYYSMNVEVTDKGDVPEGYKVSRKEKRNFPLILESPSPNQTSLYFCASSLSIPIRGGEEKLFFGSGTQLSVL.

This clone is a singleton in its sample. The chain's CDR3 is CASSPRDFLFSGEQYF. As DNA, the CDR3 is TGTGCCAGCAGCCCCCGGGACTTCTTATTTTCTGGCGAGCAGTACTTC. This chain joins TRBV7-2 and TRBJ2-7; TRBD2 might be the D (6 bases). This CDR3 is 16 amino acids long. Germline V CDR1 and CDR2: SGHTA, FQGNSA. V lost 5 bases to trimming and J lost 6 bases, with 23 bases between them.

This clone was seen just once. The DNA of the CDR3 is TGCGCCAGCAGTGATGACAGATTCAATCAGCCCCAGCATTTT. It codes for CASSDDRFNQPQHF. The rearrangement uses TRBV10-2 and TRBJ1-5; D might be TRBD1 (5 bases). The V and J ends lost 3 bases and 3 bases respectively, with 9 bases between them. Germline values: CDR1 WSHSY, CDR2 SAAADI. The CDR3 loop spans 14 amino acids.

The chain has TRBV7-6 and TRBJ2-3; 7 positions match TRBD2. Trimming at V came to 4 bases and at J to 1 base, leaving 2 bases not matched to a gene. CDR1 is SGHVS, CDR2 FNYEAQ, per germline. There are 14 residues in the CDR3. In nucleotides, the CDR3 is TGTGCCAGCAGCTCTAGCGGCCGCACAGATACGCAGTATTTT. Protein sequence: CASSSSGRTDTQYF.

This clone has only a few counts. One end of the junction does not line up with germline, which may come from a read error. CDR3 sequence (DNA): TGTGCCACCTATGGAGCAGGGGCCAACTACGGCTACACCTTC. Its protein is CATYGAGANYGYTF. The chain combines TRBV27 with TRBJ1-2; TRBD1 is a possible D gene (6 bases). CDR1 MNHEY and CDR2 SMNVEV come from the germline V gene (reference sequence). The CDR3 is 14 residues long.

J is TRBJ1-1 and V is TRBV19; 9 bases align to TRBD1. Germline V CDR1 and CDR2: LNHDA, SQIVND (reference sequence). Losses at the gene ends were 3 bases for V and 1 base for J; bases not matched to a gene: 3. This CDR3 comprises 15 residues. The CDR3 nucleotides are TGTGCCAGTAGTATGCGGGACAGGGCGAACACTGAAGCTTTCTTT. Protein product: CASSMRDRANTEAFF.

V is TRBV11-2 and J is TRBJ1-4, with D unresolved. The CDR3 has 13 amino acids. Germline CDR1 is SGHAT and CDR2 is FQNNGV. Trimming left V 5 bases short and J 5 bases short, with 9 bases between. CDR3 residues: CASSPRSNEKLFF. CDR3 nucleotide sequence: TGTGCCAGCAGCCCCAGATCCAATGAAAAACTGTTTTTT.

The table lists this clone with a count of one. CDR3 residues: CASSLKAGAGEQYF. CDR3 sequence (DNA): TGTGCCAGCAGTTTGAAAGCGGGAGCGGGGGAGCAGTACTTC. The V call is TRBV27, the J call TRBJ2-7; 8 nucleotides agree with TRBD2. The germline V gene has CDR1 MNHEY and CDR2 SMNVEV (reference sequence). The junction had 8 bases not matched to a gene; V was cut back by 3 bases and J by 7 bases. The CDR3 is 14 residues long.

The V gene is TRBV6-5, the J gene TRBJ2-3, with a weak D call TRBD1 (6 bases). V was cut by 8 bases and J by 2 bases, with 14 bases left in between. The CDR3 is 14 residues long. Germline CDR1 is MNHEY and CDR2 is SVGAGI. CDR3 in amino acids: CASSTGWDTDTQYF. In DNA form, the CDR3 reads TGTGCCAGCTCCACAGGGTGGGACACAGATACGCAGTATTTT.